The rows below give T cell receptor beta chains drawn from one sample of a study of shared clonotypes between healthy human individuals. Libraries were prepared by immunoSEQ multiplex PCR; TCRdb keeps only in-frame clonotypes and omits some of them. Here the sample spans millions of clones, 93% being singletons. The material sequenced was naive CD8+ T cells from PBMCs. These receptors were obtained from a man between 18 and 35 years old in good health. Some clones in this sample may be carry-over from other donors' samples. Both conserved end residues are part of each CDR3. A D gene is named only where the DNA matches it firmly. Clone size is stated in some rows and not others, as once, few, many or a class when expanded.

cdr3_length,v_call,j_call,clone_size,d_call,cdr3_nt,cdr3_aa
16,TRBV10-2,TRBJ1-5,.,.,TGCGCCAGCAGTGACCTTCCCCGAGAGGATTACCAGCCCCAGCATTTT,CASSDLPREDYQPQHF
14,TRBV27,TRBJ1-5,.,.,TGTGCCAGCAGTACGCTCGGGGGCAATCAGCCCCAGCATTTT,CASSTLGGNQPQHF
15,TRBV7-8,TRBJ2-1,.,.,TGTGCCAGCAGCTTAGAGGGGAGCTCCTACAATGAGCAGTTCTTC,CASSLEGSSYNEQFF
12,TRBV6-6,TRBJ1-1,.,.,TGTGCCAGCAGTTACCCGGCAAATGAAGCTTTCTTT,CASSYPANEAFF
12,TRBV6-6,TRBJ2-1,.,.,TGTGCCAGCAGTTACGGGGTCGGCACGCAGTTCTTC,CASSYGVGTQFF
12,TRBV7-9,TRBJ2-2,.,.,TGTGCCAGCAGCTTATCGACCGGGGAGCTGTTTTTT,CASSLSTGELFF
17,TRBV10-3,TRBJ2-7,.,.,TGTGCCATCAGTGAGTCGCAAGACTCAAGGGGGGGATACGAGCAGTACTTC,CAISESQDSRGGYEQYF
16,TRBV7-2,TRBJ2-7,.,.,TGTGCCAGCAGCCCCTGGGCCTATAGAAGCTCCTACGAGCAGTACTTC,CASSPWAYRSSYEQYF
15,TRBV5-1,TRBJ2-7,.,TRBD1,TGCGCCAGCAGCTTTGATCCGGGGACAGGGAACGAGCAGTACTTC,CASSFDPGTGNEQYF
15,TRBV4-1,TRBJ2-3,.,.,TGCGCCAGCAGCCAAATTAGCGGTGGCACAGATACGCAGTATTTT,CASSQISGGTDTQYF
14,TRBV7-9,TRBJ1-4,.,.,TGTGCCAGCAGCTTAGCGCGCCGGGGAGAAAAACTGTTTTTT,CASSLARRGEKLFF
15,TRBV10-3,TRBJ2-3,.,TRBD2,TGTGCCATCAGACCGGGACTAGCGGGGTCGGATACGCAGTATTTT,CAIRPGLAGSDTQYF
16,TRBV4-2,TRBJ2-1,.,.,TGTGCCAGCAGCCAAGTGGTAGGAGGATCCTACAATGAGCAGTTCTTC,CASSQVVGGSYNEQFF
13,TRBV19,TRBJ1-5,.,.,TGTGCCAGTAGTAGGTTTGGCAATCAGCCCCAGCATTTT,CASSRFGNQPQHF
15,TRBV29-1,TRBJ2-2,.,TRBD1,TGCAGCGTATGGGACAGGGAATTTCGCACCGGGGAGCTGTTTTTT,CSVWDREFRTGELFF
11,TRBV30,TRBJ1-2,few,.,TGTGCCTGGAGTGTGGGTTTGGGCTACACCTTC,CAWSVGLGYTF
21,TRBV4-1,TRBJ2-1,.,TRBD2,TGCGCCAGCAGCCCCCAGATTGACGGACTAGCGGTTATAAGCTCCTACAATGAGCAGTTCTTC,CASSPQIDGLAVISSYNEQFF
15,TRBV9,TRBJ2-1,.,.,TGTGCCAGCAGCGTAGAAGCTTTAACCCTCAATGAGCAGTTCTTC,CASSVEALTLNEQFF
15,TRBV4-3,TRBJ2-5,.,.,TGCGCCAGCAGACCTCGGGCCTCAAAGGAAGAGACCCAGTACTTC,CASRPRASKEETQYF
16,TRBV9,TRBJ2-7,.,TRBD1,TGTGCCAGCAGCGTAACCGCCGGGACAGGGAACTACGAGCAGTACTTC,CASSVTAGTGNYEQYF
15,TRBV27,TRBJ1-1,few,.,TGTGCCAGCCGACCTCCGTGGGGACGGAACACTGAAGCTTTCTTT,CASRPPWGRNTEAFF
13,TRBV27,TRBJ2-7,.,.,TGTGCCAGCAGTTTCGGGACTGTCTACGAGCAGTACTTC,CASSFGTVYEQYF